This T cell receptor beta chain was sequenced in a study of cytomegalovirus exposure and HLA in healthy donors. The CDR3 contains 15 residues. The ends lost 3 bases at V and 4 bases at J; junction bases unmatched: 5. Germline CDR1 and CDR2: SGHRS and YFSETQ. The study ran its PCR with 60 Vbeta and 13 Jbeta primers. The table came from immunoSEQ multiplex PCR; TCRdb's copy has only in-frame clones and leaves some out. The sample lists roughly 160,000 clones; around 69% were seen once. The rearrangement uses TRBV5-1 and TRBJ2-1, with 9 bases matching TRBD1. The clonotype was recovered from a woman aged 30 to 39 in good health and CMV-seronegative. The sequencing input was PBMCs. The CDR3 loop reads CASSWDGQGYNEQFF. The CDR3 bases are TGCGCCAGCAGCTGGGATGGACAGGGGTACAATGAGCAGTTCTTC.